The entry below gives a single TCR beta chain sequence along with its context. V lost 0 bases to trimming and J lost 15 bases, with 15 bases between them. Germline V gene lookup returns CDR1 LGHNA and CDR2 YSLEER. The CDR3 spans 13 residues. TCRdb recomputed calls from the RT-PCR reads with MiXCR, one row per CDR3 protein. The repertoire holds fewer than 800,000 distinct CDR3 sequences, with around 14% as singletons. Sequencing used memory CD4+ T cells from blood. The TCR originated in a female donor in good health, serving as a healthy control. The V call is TRBV4-3, the J call TRBJ2-1; D perhaps matches TRBD2 (6 bases). The CDR3 is CASSQDTRERRFF. Here the CDR3 DNA reads TGCGCCAGCAGCCAAGATACCCGGGAGAGGCGGTTCTTC.